This is a list of T cell receptor beta chains from one sample in a study of OX40 agonist ivuxolimab in advanced cancers. The method was immunoSEQ multiplex PCR; TCRdb's version includes in-frame clones alone and lacks a portion of them. The table records roughly 69,000 clones, roughly 86% of them present only once. Sequencing was performed on CD4+ or CD8+ T cells sorted from blood, taken in a trial of the OX40 agonist ivuxolimab. Every receptor here comes from an adult with an advanced solid tumor such as melanoma, head and neck, liver or kidney cancer. Both conserved end residues are part of each CDR3.

>TRBV5-1|TRBJ1-2
CASSLAAGQGPIGGGYTF
>TRBV11-3|TRBJ2-2
CASSLGEGRGGELFF
>TRBV7-6|TRBJ2-7
CASSRLGQPEQYF
>TRBV2|TRBJ1-5
CASSGGQGGNQPQHF
>TRBV5-6|TRBJ1-2
CASSLDIVVLQGYTF
>TRBV5-1|TRBJ1-1
CASSLQENTEAFF
>TRBV6-1|TRBJ2-1
CASSVGRTYNEQFF
>TRBV4-3|TRBJ2-3
CASSQDPGSTDTQYF
>TRBV7-2|TRBJ1-3
CASSPGQMNTIYF
>TRBV20-1|TRBJ1-2
CSARAGGYTF
>TRBV15|TRBJ1-6
CATSRTTYNSPLHF
>TRBV19|TRBJ1-2
CASSIGGTNYGYTF
>TRBV6-5|TRBJ1-2
CASRKGGTNYGYTF
>TRBV7-9|TRBJ1-1
CASSHGRWVTEAFF
>TRBV4-2|TRBJ2-7
CASSQETGPLYEQYF
>TRBV7-8|TRBJ2-7
CASSLSLGGQNEQYF
>TRBV7-2|TRBJ2-1
CASSPRQGRGNEQFF
>TRBV5-4|TRBJ2-5
CASSPPLRDKGRETQYF
>TRBV5-1|TRBJ1-1
CASSSSGTGVTEAFF
>TRBV4-2|TRBJ1-2
CASSLYSSTENYGYTF
>TRBV7-2|TRBJ2-1
CASSLAQGFNEQFF
>TRBV19|TRBJ1-5
CASTRRGTGGPTGSNQPQHF
>TRBV6-5|TRBJ1-1
CASLGDSLKAFF
>TRBV27|TRBJ1-5
CASSLFYQPQHF
>TRBV11-3|TRBJ1-1
CASSPMGQIYEAFF
>TRBV4-3|TRBJ1-2
CASSQEPQGGFSGYTF
>TRBV10-3|TRBJ2-2
CAISGEAGVGGELFF
>TRBV15|TRBJ2-7
CATSRDPTGTEQYF
>TRBV10-3|TRBJ2-7
CAISFSGTGGEQYF
>TRBV9|TRBJ2-7
CASSVSGRGGYEQYF
>TRBV11-2|TRBJ2-6
CASSHIGSGANVLTF
>TRBV14|TRBJ2-3
CASSQGGGRGTDTQYF
>TRBV18|TRBJ1-6
CASSPPGQNSPLHF
>TRBV19|TRBJ1-1
CASSGDRGNTEAFF
>TRBV30|TRBJ2-1
CAWSRLASNSYNEQFF
>TRBV19|TRBJ2-7
CASTPRAGPYEQYF
>TRBV7-2|TRBJ2-3
CASSPADTQYF
>TRBV6-5|TRBJ2-7
CASSYRAGASYEQYF
>TRBV5-6|TRBJ2-3
CASSFGTGGVDTQYF
>TRBV6-5|TRBJ2-1
CASSYSVGRAGDEQFF
>TRBV7-2|TRBJ1-6
CASSLALWGGDNSPLHF
>TRBV5-4|TRBJ1-1
CASSLGGRTEAFF
>TRBV15|TRBJ2-3
CATSGIRGTRTDTQYF
>TRBV18|TRBJ1-2
CASSPEGQGSGYTF
>TRBV7-9|TRBJ2-1
CASSRGLAGGLGNEQFF
>TRBV7-3|TRBJ2-1
CASSPKSGLNEQFF
>TRBV4-1|TRBJ2-5
CASSQDALAGRETQYF
>TRBV7-9|TRBJ1-1
CASSFTGGTEAFF
>TRBV7-9|TRBJ1-2
CASSRDRTNYGYTF
>TRBV28|TRBJ1-2
CASSSAGQVGAYGYTF
>TRBV5-4|TRBJ2-1
CASSHSGGSYNEQFF
>TRBV5-4|TRBJ2-1
CASSLVLAGHTPLFF
>TRBV11-2|TRBJ1-2
CASSLGRGQGKPGYTF
>TRBV5-4|TRBJ2-5
CASSSGGEETQYF
>TRBV6-4|TRBJ2-1
CASSAGQPEYNEQFF
>TRBV5-1|TRBJ2-1
CASSLTGGYNEQFF
>TRBV7-8|TRBJ2-2
CASRGRGSNTGELFF
>TRBV29-1|TRBJ1-3
CSVESLSGNTIYF
>TRBV6-1|TRBJ1-3
CASSERVFGNTIYF